This T cell receptor beta chain was found in a study of blood T cell repertoires in COVID-19. The CDR3 sequence is 11 residues long. Per germline, CDR1 GTSNPN and CDR2 SVGIG (reference sequence). Trimming removed 2 bases at V and 4 bases at J, with 5 bases between. The assay was immunoSEQ multiplex PCR, and TCRdb's table has in-frame clones only and misses some. In the table there are 300,000 to 500,000 clones, approximately 90% of which are singletons. Comment on this clone: Other nucleotide sequences from this sample produce the same CDR3.

The sequence came from a woman in her twenties or thirties with acute COVID-19. The sample was PBMCs or T cells enriched from blood (not recorded which). J is TRBJ1-2 and V is TRBV30; no definite D call. CDR3 region: CAWSISYGYTF. The CDR3 DNA follows: TGTGCCTGGAGTATATCCTATGGCTACACCTTC.